The entry below describes one T cell receptor (beta chain). As processed by the authors: Amplification of reference gene primers provided the estimated nucleated cell counts. TCRdb keeps only in-frame clones here, not all; method: immunoSEQ multiplex PCR. V and J calls and clone size are those listed in that table; D and trimming were worked out from the DNA. The sample lists roughly 250,000 clones; around 81% were seen once. The CDR3 has 18 amino acids. Germline V gene data show CDR1 as MNHEY and CDR2 as SMNVEV (reference sequence). The J segment lost 0 bases and the V segment lost 0 bases, leaving 6 bases of the junction unmatched. This entry comes from a study of blood T cell repertoires in COVID-19. Study information: Researchers got acute and convalescent COVID-19 samples from the United States, Italy and Spain. Sources were T cells, B-cell-depleted T cells, or PBMCs; the material itself was cDNA or gDNA.

The receptor comes from a man aged 50 to 60 with active or convalescent COVID-19. The chain couples TRBV27 to TRBJ2-2, with 8 bases fitting TRBD2. The sample comprised peripheral blood. The CDR3 here is CASSLSRGGGPNTGELFF. The CDR3 DNA reads as TGTGCCAGCAGTTTATCGCGGGGCGGGGGGCCGAACACCGGGGAGCTGTTTTTT.